A selection of T cell receptor beta chains follows, all from one sample in a study of blood T cells in healthy people across ages. One entry per CDR3 protein results from TCRdb running MiXCR on the 5' RACE reads. The sample includes hundreds of thousands of distinct CDR3 sequences, 56% of them seen just once. Material for sequencing was blood. Source of these receptors: a man aged 35 to 55 in good health. Each CDR3 is given with its conserved first and last residue. D genes are given only for firm matches. Only part of the rows carry a size: once, few, many, or a class if the clone is expanded.

J gene: TRBJ2-5
clone size: NA
V gene: TRBV2
D gene: NA
CDR3 protein: CASKGEETQYF

J gene: TRBJ2-3
clone size: few
V gene: TRBV6-4
D gene: NA
CDR3 protein: CASSEGVSTDTQYF

J gene: TRBJ2-3
clone size: NA
V gene: TRBV7-6
D gene: NA
CDR3 protein: CASSVWFSDTQYF

J gene: TRBJ2-7
clone size: many
V gene: TRBV5-1
D gene: TRBD1
CDR3 protein: CASSLDRGPYEQYF

J gene: NA
clone size: NA
V gene: TRBV2
D gene: NA
CDR3 protein: CASSERDFWETQYF

J gene: TRBJ2-7
clone size: NA
V gene: TRBV14
D gene: NA
CDR3 protein: CASSTYNYEQYF

J gene: NA
clone size: NA
V gene: TRBV20-1
D gene: NA
CDR3 protein: CSASFGRGGYEQYF

J gene: TRBJ2-7
clone size: few
V gene: TRBV21-1
D gene: NA
CDR3 protein: CASSKGSREMVGEQYF

J gene: TRBJ2-6
clone size: NA
V gene: TRBV28
D gene: TRBD1
CDR3 protein: CASSGAGGQHRSGANVLTF

J gene: TRBJ2-5
clone size: NA
V gene: TRBV3-1
D gene: TRBD2
CDR3 protein: CASSPRGLAVNNEQYF

J gene: TRBJ1-2
clone size: NA
V gene: TRBV7-9
D gene: NA
CDR3 protein: CASSSSVVVLFNYGYTF

J gene: TRBJ2-2
clone size: few
V gene: TRBV15
D gene: NA
CDR3 protein: CATSIRPYGGVLGGELFF

J gene: TRBJ2-6
clone size: NA
V gene: TRBV27
D gene: TRBD2
CDR3 protein: CAAAPGGSGANVLTF

J gene: TRBJ2-2
clone size: NA
V gene: TRBV11-2
D gene: TRBD2
CDR3 protein: CASSRSGSMRELFF

J gene: TRBJ1-4
clone size: NA
V gene: TRBV28
D gene: TRBD1
CDR3 protein: CASNFGGAGGGTNEKLFF

J gene: TRBJ2-4
clone size: NA
V gene: TRBV6-5
D gene: NA
CDR3 protein: CASRPTCIGKNIQYF

J gene: TRBJ2-7
clone size: few
V gene: TRBV4-1
D gene: TRBD1
CDR3 protein: CASSLGTEEYF

J gene: TRBJ2-4
clone size: few
V gene: TRBV20-1
D gene: NA
CDR3 protein: CSASLFDSGAANIQYF

J gene: TRBJ2-7
clone size: few
V gene: TRBV28
D gene: NA
CDR3 protein: CASKSGEYEQYF

J gene: TRBJ2-3
clone size: few
V gene: TRBV9
D gene: NA
CDR3 protein: CASSVFQGSPDTQYF

J gene: TRBJ2-5
clone size: few
V gene: TRBV13
D gene: NA
CDR3 protein: CASSPSEGIETQYF

J gene: TRBJ2-5
clone size: few
V gene: TRBV15
D gene: NA
CDR3 protein: CATSRRQAQETQYF

J gene: TRBJ2-3
clone size: NA
V gene: TRBV25-1
D gene: TRBD2
CDR3 protein: CASSLPLAGAGTDTQYF

J gene: TRBJ2-1
clone size: NA
V gene: TRBV7-9
D gene: TRBD2
CDR3 protein: CASADSGSWGSSYNEQFF

J gene: TRBJ2-5
clone size: NA
V gene: TRBV5-1
D gene: NA
CDR3 protein: CASNFKETQYF

J gene: NA
clone size: NA
V gene: TRBV24-1
D gene: NA
CDR3 protein: CATSDPTLNYEQYF

J gene: TRBJ2-3
clone size: NA
V gene: TRBV13
D gene: NA
CDR3 protein: CAGSIEGAYGDTQYF

J gene: TRBJ2-7
clone size: many
V gene: TRBV4-1
D gene: NA
CDR3 protein: CASSQGLGDQQYF

J gene: TRBJ2-5
clone size: NA
V gene: TRBV7-9
D gene: NA
CDR3 protein: CASSLGVIQETQYF

J gene: TRBJ2-3
clone size: NA
V gene: TRBV3-1
D gene: NA
CDR3 protein: CASSQGIGYTQYF

J gene: TRBJ2-1
clone size: NA
V gene: TRBV20-1
D gene: NA
CDR3 protein: CSAFTAEVSYNEQFF

J gene: TRBJ2-2
clone size: NA
V gene: TRBV28
D gene: TRBD2
CDR3 protein: CASRPELADRNTGELFF

J gene: TRBJ2-1
clone size: NA
V gene: TRBV7-2
D gene: NA
CDR3 protein: CASSHRWNEQFF

J gene: TRBJ2-7
clone size: few
V gene: TRBV29-1
D gene: NA
CDR3 protein: CSVDKDGSYEQYF

J gene: TRBJ2-1
clone size: few
V gene: TRBV2
D gene: TRBD2
CDR3 protein: CASRKLAGPLNEQFF

J gene: TRBJ2-1
clone size: few
V gene: TRBV20-1
D gene: TRBD2
CDR3 protein: CSAPGVAGYNEQFF

J gene: TRBJ2-7
clone size: few
V gene: TRBV4-1
D gene: NA
CDR3 protein: CASSQDRDGDWEQYF

J gene: TRBJ1-1
clone size: few
V gene: TRBV5-1
D gene: NA
CDR3 protein: CASSLQTRNTEAFF

J gene: TRBJ2-7
clone size: few
V gene: TRBV6-5
D gene: NA
CDR3 protein: CASSYSATLTFSYEQYF

J gene: TRBJ2-1
clone size: few
V gene: TRBV27
D gene: NA
CDR3 protein: CASSLSWDNEQFF

J gene: TRBJ1-2
clone size: NA
V gene: TRBV20-1
D gene: NA
CDR3 protein: CSARNLDGRNYGYTF

J gene: TRBJ2-7
clone size: NA
V gene: TRBV27
D gene: TRBD2
CDR3 protein: CASSLSAGLAGGALYEQYF

J gene: TRBJ2-3
clone size: NA
V gene: TRBV27
D gene: TRBD1
CDR3 protein: CASSFSGTGVTDTQYF

J gene: TRBJ2-1
clone size: NA
V gene: TRBV5-4
D gene: NA
CDR3 protein: CASRAAYEQFF

J gene: NA
clone size: NA
V gene: TRBV27
D gene: TRBD1
CDR3 protein: CASSLGTGGFEQYF

J gene: TRBJ2-5
clone size: NA
V gene: TRBV2
D gene: TRBD2
CDR3 protein: CASSARTSGIQETQYF

J gene: TRBJ2-7
clone size: once
V gene: TRBV15
D gene: NA
CDR3 protein: CATSRGRAGGTDYEQYF

J gene: TRBJ2-7
clone size: NA
V gene: TRBV12-3/TRBV12-4
D gene: NA
CDR3 protein: CASRLVGQRYEQYF